This TCR beta chain was profiled in a study of blood T cell repertoires in COVID-19 (dated by TCRdb to the early 2020s). About the study as a whole: Collaborator samples came from the United States, Italy and Spain and covered acute and convalescent phases of COVID-19. The prospective study material was composed of cDNA or gDNA derived from T cells, B-cell-depleted T cells, or PBMCs. Subjects who had been exposed to COVID-19, were actively infected with it, or had recovered from it provided the deeply sampled blood TCRbeta repertoires that made up the dataset. The repertoires were released in a freely available public database intended as a resource for research on the immune response to SARS-CoV-2. The samples were drawn from the first 160 participants of the ongoing ImmuneRACE study and from 1,254 subjects provided by 6 global collaborators. A de-identified subject ID, COVID-19 status, age in years and sex were almost always included in the sample metadata. Where available, HLA class I and class II types were taken from metadata supplied by the sample provider and were not determined by assay-based typing.

The collaborating institutions used their own protocols to collect whole blood in K2EDTA tubes. For TCRbeta analysis, collaborators shipped samples in one of three forms: frozen whole blood, isolated PBMCs, or DNA extracted from either of those sample types. Paper-wide results and their limitations: Clinical and demographic metadata were provided uncurated, with the amount varying by source and participant.

The immunoSEQ Assay, a bias-controlled multiplex PCR, was used to amplify TCRbeta CDR3 regions from genomic DNA. In the authors' own workflow: The number of nucleated cells in each sample was estimated by amplification of reference gene primers within the assay. Sequence reads were collapsed and filtered to measure the absolute abundance of every unique TCRbeta CDR3 rearrangement. For each sample, productive Simpson clonality was calculated as the square root of Simpson's diversity index across productive rearrangements. As stored in TCRdb, this immuneACCESS dataset retains in-frame rearrangements with V and J assigned. A fraction of the clones does not appear; measured against another copy, unresolved V genes explain less than half of the discrepancy, and the remainder lacks a known reason. The V and J calls and clone size are taken from that table; D and trimming were inferred from the DNA. This sample lists around 37,000 clones; 87% were detected once. Roughly 2.1% of the sample goes to the ten largest clones.

The CDR3 runs 17 residues from the cysteine to the phenylalanine. Just the 51-base CDR3 DNA is kept, in frame starting at base 1. The germline V and J ends show losses of 4 bases and 9 bases respectively, and no gene match explains 13 bases of the junction. CDR1 and CDR2 were assigned from the germline V gene as SNHLY and FYNNEI. Concerning this clone: The specificity of this receptor is unknown. Within one base of it there is no much larger clone, and no base qualities were kept.

Sequencing was carried out using peripheral blood. The receptor was derived from a man in his forties or fifties with active or convalescent COVID-19. The sequence is built from TRBV2 and TRBJ2-1; 12 central nucleotides agree with TRBD2. The DNA is as follows: TGTGCCAGCAGTGGGGGGTCAGCTAGCGGGAGGGCCGTTGAGCAGTTCTTC. Translated, it gives CASSGGSASGRAVEQFF. Extended through the reference TRBV2 and TRBJ2-1 proteins, this CDR3 yields the full variable domain: EPEVTQTPSHQVTQMGQEVILRCVPISNHLYFYWYRQILGQKVEFLVSFYNNEISEKSEIFDDQFSVERPDGSNFTLKIRSTKLEDSAMYFCASSGGSASGRAVEQFFGPGTRLTVL.